One T cell receptor beta chain is described in this entry. The data originate from a study of blood T cell repertoires in COVID-19. Study-wide context: The samples span acute and convalescent COVID-19 from the United States, Italy and Spain. T cells, B-cell-depleted T cells, or PBMCs provided the cDNA or gDNA that served as material.

Authors' analysis steps: Amplification of reference gene primers was used by the study to estimate nucleated cell counts. This table comes from immunoSEQ multiplex PCR, and its TCRdb copy is limited to in-frame clones, with some not included. The D gene and trimming were derived from the DNA, and the V and J assignments and clone size from that table. The sample lists tens of thousands of clones, about 86% seen once, with 1.2% in the top ten. V shed 6 bases and J 0 bases; nucleotides not matched to a gene: 2. Germline V CDR1 and CDR2: MNHEY, SVGAGI. This CDR3 has 14 residues. The sequence was collected from a man aged 35 to 55 with acute or convalescent COVID-19. Sequenced input: peripheral blood. V and J are TRBV6-5 and TRBJ1-3; 7 nucleotides align to TRBD1. DNA of the CDR3: TGTGCCAGCAGGCCAGGGGGCTCTGGAAACACCATATATTTT. It is translated as CASRPGGSGNTIYF.